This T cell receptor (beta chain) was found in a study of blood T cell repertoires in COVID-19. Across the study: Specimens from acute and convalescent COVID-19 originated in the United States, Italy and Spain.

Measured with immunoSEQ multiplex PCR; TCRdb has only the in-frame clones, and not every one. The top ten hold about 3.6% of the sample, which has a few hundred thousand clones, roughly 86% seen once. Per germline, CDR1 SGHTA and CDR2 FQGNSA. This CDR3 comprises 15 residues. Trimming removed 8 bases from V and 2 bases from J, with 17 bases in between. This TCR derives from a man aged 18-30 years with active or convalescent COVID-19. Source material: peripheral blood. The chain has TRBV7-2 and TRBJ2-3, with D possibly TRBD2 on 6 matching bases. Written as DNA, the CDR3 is TGTGCCAGCGGGAGGACCGGGACCTACACAGATACGCAGTATTTT. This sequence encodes CASGRTGTYTDTQYF.